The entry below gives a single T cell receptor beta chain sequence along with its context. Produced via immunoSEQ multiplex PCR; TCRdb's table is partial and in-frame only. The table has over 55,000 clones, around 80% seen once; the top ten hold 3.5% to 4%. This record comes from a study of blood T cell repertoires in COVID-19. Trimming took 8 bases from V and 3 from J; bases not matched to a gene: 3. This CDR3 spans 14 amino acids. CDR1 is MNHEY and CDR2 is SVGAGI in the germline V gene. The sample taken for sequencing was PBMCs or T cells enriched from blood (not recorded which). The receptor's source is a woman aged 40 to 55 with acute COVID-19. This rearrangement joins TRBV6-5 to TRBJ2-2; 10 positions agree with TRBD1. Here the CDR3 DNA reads TGTGCCAGCGACAGGGGGCAATACACCGGGGAGCTGTTTTTT. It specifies CASDRGQYTGELFF.